Following are 22 T cell receptor beta chains from one sample sequenced in a study of circulating tumor DNA in untreated peripheral T-cell lymphoma (dated by TCRdb to the early 2020s). The library came from the immunoSEQ multiplex PCR assay. The table was pulled from immuneACCESS by TCRdb, which kept in-frame rearrangements only. Such tables lose some clones; where checked, under half of the loss comes from unresolved V genes, and the rest has no known cause. This sample lists about 7,200 clones; about 72% were detected once. The ten largest make up 25% to 35% of the sample. Material for sequencing was tumor tissue. The receptors derive from a human donor with peripheral T-cell lymphoma.

V and J are TRBV5-1 and TRBJ1-4, with TRBD1 as a possible D gene (5 bases). The CDR3 is 14 amino acids. Trimming pared 3 bases from V and 5 bases from J, leaving 11 bases between. Germline loops: CDR1 SGHRS, CDR2 YFSETQ. The DNA for the CDR3 is TGCGCCAGCAGCTCGGGACTGCAGAATGAAAAACTGTTTTTT. Its protein is CASSSGLQNEKLFF.

This clone has more than one count but fewer than ten. The V and J genes are TRBV28 and TRBJ2-5, with TRBD1 identical over 10 bases. V shed 2 bases and J 3 bases; nucleotides not matched to a gene: 3. The germline V gene encodes CDR1 MDHEN and CDR2 SYDVKM. The CDR3 covers 15 residues. CDR3 bases: TGTGCCAGCAGTTTAGGACAGGGGGTAAAAGAGACCCAGTACTTC. This sequence encodes CASSLGQGVKETQYF.

The rearrangement joins TRBV11-3 to TRBJ2-5; 9 positions agree with TRBD1. Germline lookup yields CDR1 SGHNT and CDR2 YENEEA. The CDR3 consists of 16 residues. V dropped 2 bases and J dropped 5; count of bases not matched to a gene: 9. CDR3 amino acids: CASSLILGTGLETQYF. The CDR3 region has the DNA TGTGCCAGCAGCTTAATTCTGGGGACAGGGCTGGAGACCCAGTACTTC.

V gene TRBV13 combines with J gene TRBJ1-1; D is unclear. The V and J ends lost 5 bases and 3 bases respectively, with 10 bases between them. The CDR3 covers 13 residues. Looked up from germline, CDR1 is PRHDT and CDR2 is FYEKMQ (reference sequence). The CDR3 coding sequence is TGTGCCAGCAGCCCGGGAACGTACACTGAAGCTTTCTTT. It codes for CASSPGTYTEAFF.

The chain uses TRBV19 and TRBJ2-7, with 7 bases fitting TRBD1. This CDR3 is 15 amino acids long. Germline V gene lookup returns CDR1 LNHDA and CDR2 SQIVND (reference sequence). V gave up 8 bases and J gave up 2 bases; unmatched junction bases: 12. CDR3 in amino acids: CASDPGTGDPYEQYF. In nucleotides, the CDR3 is TGTGCCAGTGATCCAGGTACAGGGGATCCCTACGAGCAGTACTTC.

V gene TRBV19 combines with J gene TRBJ1-1; D is perhaps TRBD1 (5 bases). This CDR3 spans 11 amino acids. The ends were cut back, 7 bases at V and 5 bases at J, with 8 bases in the middle. Germline V gene lookup returns CDR1 LNHDA and CDR2 SQIVND (reference sequence). CDR3 nucleotide sequence: TGTGCCAGTATGAGGGGAACTGAAGCTTTCTTT. It yields the protein CASMRGTEAFF.

V gene TRBV6-7 combines with J gene TRBJ2-3; TRBD1 is a possible D gene (6 bases). TRBV6-7 is treated as an ORF (open reading frame) with a function not yet certain. V was cut by 8 bases and J by 1 base, with 16 bases left in between. The CDR3 covers 15 residues. CDR3 protein: CASVSQGRGTDTQYF. CDR3 coding DNA: TGTGCCAGCGTCTCCCAGGGGCGCGGCACAGATACGCAGTATTTT.

The chain has TRBV11-3 and TRBJ2-3; 7 nucleotides match TRBD1. The germline CDR1 and CDR2 sequences are SGHNT and YENEEA. Trimming cost V 5 bases and J 2 bases; bases outside gene matches: 7. The CDR3 has 15 amino acids. The CDR3 protein is CASSTRQGFTDTQYF. The CDR3, as DNA: TGTGCCAGCAGCACGCGACAGGGATTCACAGATACGCAGTATTTT. The full variable domain, its missing parts supplied by reference TRBV11-3 and TRBJ2-3, is EAGVVQSPRYKIIEKKQPVAFWCNPISGHNTLYWYLQNLGQGPELLIRYENEEAVDDSQLPKDRFSAERLKGVDSTLKIQPAELGDSAVYLCASSTRQGFTDTQYFGPGTRLTVL.

The V call is TRBV6-8, the J call TRBJ1-6; possible D gene TRBD1, 6 bases. Between the trimmed V and J ends, which lost 7 bases and 7 bases, there was a span of 14 bases. CDR3 length equals 14 residues. Germline V gene lookup returns CDR1 MNHGY and CDR2 SAAAGT. CDR3 in DNA: TGTGCCAGCACCTCCGGGACAAGGAATTCACCCCTCCACTTT. Translation: CASTSGTRNSPLHF.

The gene calls are TRBV14 and TRBJ2-3; D may be TRBD2 (5 bases). CDR1 and CDR2 (germline): SGHDN, FVKESK. The length of the CDR3 is 16 residues. V lost 4 bases, J lost 1 base, and 15 bases lay in between. CDR3 sequence reads: CASSLVRTVRTDTQYF. In DNA, the CDR3 is TGTGCCAGCAGCCTTGTAAGGACTGTGCGCACAGATACGCAGTATTTT.

V is TRBV19 and J is TRBJ1-2; TRBD1 aligns across 7 bases. V shed 6 bases and J 7 bases; nucleotides not matched to a gene: 17. Per germline, CDR1 LNHDA and CDR2 SQIVND (reference sequence). This CDR3 comprises 16 residues. The CDR3: CASRTLSDRRMGGYTF. In DNA, the CDR3 is TGTGCCAGTAGGACGCTTTCGGACAGGCGGATGGGTGGCTACACCTTC.

The rearrangement links TRBV19 to TRBJ2-3; TRBD1 is a possible D gene (5 bases). Trimming stripped 2 bases from V and 6 bases from J, with 9 bases between. Germline V gene sequence: CDR1 LNHDA, CDR2 SQIVND (reference sequence). This CDR3 has 13 amino acids. Written as DNA, the CDR3 is TGTGCCAGTAGTATAAGGGGTTTGGATACGCAGTATTTT. It specifies CASSIRGLDTQYF.

This chain links TRBV28 with TRBJ1-4; D uncertain. The CDR3 sequence is 12 residues long. In germline, CDR1 is MDHEN, CDR2 SYDVKM. Trimming removed 7 bases at V and 4 bases at J, with 7 bases between. The CDR3: CASNTGNEKLFF. In DNA, the CDR3 is TGTGCCAGCAACACGGGTAATGAAAAACTGTTTTTT.

V is TRBV18 and J is TRBJ1-4, with D possibly being TRBD1 (6 bases). Trimming shortened V by 10 bases and J by 0 bases, and 33 bases separated the two germline ends. The CDR3 runs 21 residues. Germline V CDR1 and CDR2: KGHSH, LQKENI. CDR3 protein: CANSPNFFRDNSQATNEKLFF. The CDR3 region has the DNA TGTGCCAACTCGCCGAATTTTTTTCGGGACAATTCCCAAGCAACTAATGAAAAACTGTTTTTT.

The rearrangement links TRBV14 to TRBJ2-2, with 9 bases lining up with TRBD1. Germline V gene data show CDR1 as SGHDN and CDR2 as FVKESK. The CDR3 has 14 residues. The V gene end was trimmed by 5 bases and the J gene end by 6 bases; junction bases not matched to a gene: 4. The CDR3: CASSFGTGSGELFF. CDR3 bases: TGTGCCAGCAGCTTCGGGACAGGGTCCGGGGAGCTGTTTTTT.

The gene calls are TRBV11-3 and TRBJ2-5; TRBD2 matches at 8 bases. CDR1 is SGHNT, CDR2 YENEEA, per germline. This CDR3 has 17 residues. Trimming removed 0 bases from V and 1 base from J; junction bases left unmatched: 7. CDR3 region: CASSLEFRTSLQETQYF. The CDR3 bases are TGTGCCAGCAGCTTAGAGTTCCGGACTAGCCTCCAAGAGACCCAGTACTTC.

The chain carries TRBV14 and TRBJ2-5; the D gene is possibly TRBD2 (6 bases). Germline V lookup: CDR1 SGHDN, CDR2 FVKESK. Trimming cost V 0 bases and J 5 bases, with 13 bases left between them. The CDR3 consists of 15 residues. The CDR3 DNA sequence: TGTGCCAGCAGCCAAGATCCCGGGGGTCGGGAGACCCAGTACTTC. Translating gives CASSQDPGGRETQYF.

This clone was observed a handful of times. V is TRBV29-1 and J is TRBJ1-1, with D unclear. V lost 6 bases, J lost 3 bases, and 11 bases lay in between. CDR3 length: 12 residues. CDR1 is SQVTM and CDR2 is ANQGSEA in the germline V gene. The CDR3 DNA sequence: TGCAGCGTGGAACAGAGACACACTGAAGCTTTCTTT. It specifies CSVEQRHTEAFF.

CDR3 in DNA: TGCAGCGCTGTAGAGGTAAACTATGGCTACACCTTC. As protein: CSAVEVNYGYTF. The rearrangement joins TRBV29-1 to TRBJ1-2; no clear D. The CDR3 loop spans 12 amino acids. Trimming removed 7 bases at V and 2 bases at J, with 11 bases between. Germline V gene data show CDR1 as SQVTM and CDR2 as ANQGSEA.

The chain links TRBV14 to TRBJ1-5, with 7 bases identical to TRBD1. The length of the CDR3 is 16 residues. Germline V gives CDR1 SGHDN, CDR2 FVKESK. The junction had 5 bases not matched to a gene; V was cut back by 3 bases and J by 0 bases. CDR3 sequence reads: CASSQGTAFSNQPQHF. In DNA, the CDR3 is TGTGCCAGCAGCCAGGGGACAGCCTTTAGCAATCAGCCCCAGCATTTT. Looking up the rest from reference TRBV14 and TRBJ1-5 gives the full variable domain: EAGVTQFPSHSVIEKGQTVTLRCDPISGHDNLYWYRRVMGKEIKFLLHFVKESKQDESGMPNNRFLAERTGGTYSTLKVQPAELEDSGVYFCASSQGTAFSNQPQHFGDGTRLSIL.

The CDR3 spells CASSTTEDNTEAFF. In nucleotides, the CDR3 is TGTGCCAGCTCAACGACAGAAGATAACACTGAAGCTTTCTTT. This rearrangement joins TRBV18 to TRBJ1-1; possibly TRBD1 for D (5 bases). The V end was cut by 5 bases, the J end by 2 bases, with 12 bases between. The CDR3 runs 14 residues. Germline V gene data show CDR1 as KGHSH and CDR2 as LQKENI.

About this clone: One end of the junction fails to match germline, which may point to a read error. Owing to an unread or ambiguous base, the encoded residue is reported as X. The chain couples TRBV6-8 to TRBJ1-2, with 7 bases that match TRBD1. The germline gives CDR1 MNHGY, CDR2 SAAAGT. This CDR3 comprises 16 residues. In DNA form, the CDR3 reads TGTGCCAGCAGTTCCTCGGGGGACAGACCAAACTATGGCTAYACCTTC. Translated: CASSSSGDRPNYGXTF. The complete CDR3 sequence is CASSSSGDRPNYGYTF.